This T cell receptor beta chain comes out of a study of blood T cell repertoires in COVID-19. Overall study: Material from acute and convalescent COVID-19 was sourced from the United States, Italy and Spain.

This CDR3 has 14 residues. Between the trimmed V and J ends, which lost 6 bases and 2 bases, there was a span of 13 bases. Germline V gene sequence: CDR1 SGHTA, CDR2 FQGTGA. Authors' data handling: Amplification from reference gene primers served as the basis for estimated nucleated cell counts. Only in-frame clones appear in the TCRdb table, and some are missing; sequencing was by immunoSEQ multiplex PCR. The D gene and trimming were derived from the DNA, and the V and J assignments and clone size from that table. The table lists roughly 320,000 clones, roughly 85% of them singletons. This TCR came from a human donor in a cohort sampled during active COVID-19. V and J are TRBV7-3 and TRBJ1-1, with D maybe TRBD1 (5 bases). The specimen sequenced was peripheral blood. The CDR3 DNA sequence: TGTGCCAGCAGTCTCGGACAAGCTAACACTGAAGCTTTCTTT. Translating gives CASSLGQANTEAFF.